What follows are 3 T cell receptor beta chains derived from one specimen sequenced in a study of blood T cell repertoires in COVID-19. Assay used: immunoSEQ multiplex PCR; TCRdb lists only in-frame clones, some missing. The data show about 36,000 clones, about 85% seen once. The sample taken for sequencing was peripheral blood. The source of these receptors is a man in his 60s with COVID-19, enrolled during active disease.

This clone was seen more than once but under ten times. This chain links TRBV24-1 with TRBJ2-1; D not resolved. CDR1 is KGHDR, CDR2 SFDVKD, per germline. V was shortened by 0 bases and J by 3 bases, with 11 bases between the two germline ends. The CDR3 has 16 amino acids. Here the CDR3 reads CATSDLEWASYNEQFF. CDR3 nucleotide sequence: TGTGCCACCAGTGATTTGGAGTGGGCAAGCTACAATGAGCAGTTCTTC.

The genes are TRBV5-4 and TRBJ1-3; D is perhaps TRBD1 (5 bases). This CDR3 spans 17 amino acids. CDR1 and CDR2 (germline): SGHNT, YYREEE (reference sequence). With 0 bases removed from V and 0 bases from J, the gap between germline ends came to 13 bases. The CDR3 DNA follows: TGTGCCAGCAGCTTGGTTGGAGGGACCCGCTCTGGAAACACCATATATTTT. Protein: CASSLVGGTRSGNTIYF.

This chain uses TRBV3-1 (or the pseudogene TRBV3-2) with TRBJ1-2, with 7 bases that match TRBD1. V lost 0 bases to trimming and J lost 8 bases; unmatched junction nucleotides: 9. Germline V gene lookup returns CDR1 LGHDT and CDR2 YNNKEL (reference sequence). The CDR3 spans 15 residues. This chain's CDR3 is CASSQEGRGWGGYTF. CDR3 nucleotides: TGTGCCAGCAGCCAAGAGGGCAGGGGGTGGGGAGGCTACACCTTC.